Described below is a single TCR beta chain sequence and its context. This specimen comes from a study of T cell changes during pregnancy in multiple sclerosis. Clones were read by immunoSEQ multiplex PCR, and TCRdb kept only the in-frame ones, dropping some. The sample contains roughly 30,000 clones, roughly 89% of which appear only once. The CDR3 has 18 amino acids. Germline trimming cut 6 bases from V and 2 bases from J; bases unmatched to any gene: 7. Germline V gene sequence: CDR1 LNHDA, CDR2 SQIVND (reference sequence). This sequence originates from a female donor with multiple sclerosis, enrolled in a pregnancy study. Sequencing was performed on CD8+ T cells from peripheral blood mononuclear cells, taken in the first trimester of pregnancy. This chain links TRBV19 with TRBJ2-1, with TRBD2 identical over 16 bases. This CDR3 is CASSPGLAGGFAYNEQFF. The CDR3 bases are TGTGCCAGTAGCCCGGGACTAGCGGGAGGGTTCGCCTACAATGAGCAGTTCTTC.